This TCR beta chain emerged from a study of memory CD4+ T cells and cytomegalovirus serostatus. About the study: Healthy Belgian adult donors included several CMV-positive and about two dozen CMV-negative people.

The sort gate was single viable CD3+CD4+CD8-CD45RO+ cells for memory CD4+ T cells. J was trimmed by 10 bases and V by 5 bases; bases with no gene match: 9. The germline V gene has CDR1 SGHNT and CDR2 YYREEE (reference sequence). The CDR3 contains 14 residues. Profiling relied on immunoSEQ multiplex PCR, and the TCRdb table lists in-frame clones only, not all of them. In the table there are about 80,000 clones, around 80% of which are singletons. Sequencing was performed on memory CD4+ T cells from blood. This clonotype originated in an adult in good health and CMV-seronegative. The chain is built from TRBV5-4 and TRBJ1-6; 7 bases align to TRBD1. The DNA for the CDR3 is TGTGCCAGCAGTCACCGGGACAGAAACTCACCCCTCCACTTT. Protein sequence: CASSHRDRNSPLHF.